Here is one T cell receptor beta chain with its context. Repertoires were generated with immunoSEQ multiplex PCR, while TCRdb's copy carries only in-frame clones and drops some. Of around 39,000 clones in the sample, roughly 90% were seen once. This record belongs to a study of T cell changes during pregnancy in multiple sclerosis. Between the trimmed V and J ends, which lost 3 bases and 6 bases, there was a span of 14 bases. CDR1 is GTSNPN, CDR2 SVGIG, per germline (reference sequence). The CDR3 runs 13 residues. The sample in question was CD8+ T cells from peripheral blood mononuclear cells, obtained in the first trimester of pregnancy. This sequence originates from a female donor with multiple sclerosis, enrolled in a pregnancy study. The chain links TRBV30 to TRBJ1-2; possibly TRBD1 for D (6 bases). The CDR3 protein is CAWRNLGQNGYTF. Written as DNA, the CDR3 is TGTGCCTGGAGGAACCTAGGACAGAATGGCTACACCTTC. Combining the CDR3 with reference TRBV30 and TRBJ1-2 gives the whole variable domain SQTIHQWPATLVQPVGSPLSLECTVEGTSNPNLYWYRQAAGRGLQLLFYSVGIGQISSEVPQNLSASRPQDRQFILSSKKLLLSDSGFYLCAWRNLGQNGYTFGSGTRLTVV.